These 2 T cell receptor beta chains share one sample of origin, sequenced in a study of blood T cell repertoires in COVID-19. Measured with immunoSEQ multiplex PCR; TCRdb has only the in-frame clones, and not every one. The repertoire has some 290,000 clones, roughly nine tenths of them found once; the top ten carry less than 3.5%. Specimen: peripheral blood. These receptors originate from a woman younger than 45 with COVID-19, enrolled during active disease.

J is TRBJ1-1 and V is TRBV29-1; D is unresolved. Trimming took 6 bases from V and 1 from J, leaving 12 bases between them. The CDR3 runs 13 residues. CDR1 and CDR2 (germline): SQVTM, ANQGSEA. The CDR3 DNA is TGCAGCGTCGCAGGTCCCGCGAACACTGAAGCTTTCTTT. It is translated as CSVAGPANTEAFF.

The chain joins TRBV5-4 to TRBJ2-1, with a tentative D call TRBD1 (6 bases). Germline CDR1 is SGHNT and CDR2 is YYREEE (reference sequence). V lost 0 bases to trimming and J lost 7 bases, with 14 bases between them. This CDR3 contains 15 residues. The CDR3, as DNA: TGTGCCAGCAGCTTGGGGACAGCCCTCGGTAATGAGCAGTTCTTC. Its protein product is CASSLGTALGNEQFF.